This T cell receptor beta chain was sequenced during a study of control samples from healthy donors and cancer patients. Only in-frame clones appear in the TCRdb table, and some are missing; sequencing was by immunoSEQ multiplex PCR. The sample lists approximately 70,000 clones, over 70% occurring once. Germline loops: CDR1 SGHVS, CDR2 FNYEAQ. The CDR3 extends over 17 amino acids. Trimming took 0 bases from V and 8 from J, leaving 21 bases between them. The TCR sequence derives from a man aged 50 to 60 in good health. Sequencing was carried out using blood. This chain connects TRBV7-6 to TRBJ2-3; D is perhaps TRBD2 (6 bases). CDR3 in amino acids: CASSLAGRDSQIVTQYF. DNA for the CDR3: TGTGCCAGCAGCTTAGCGGGTAGGGACTCCCAGATCGTTACGCAGTATTTT.